The source of this TCR beta chain is a study of blood T cell repertoires in COVID-19 (dated by TCRdb to the early 2020s). About the investigation overall: Samples covering the acute and convalescent phases of COVID-19 were provided by collaborators in the United States, Italy and Spain. The sample metadata nearly always contained a de-identified subject ID, COVID-19 status, age in years and sex. The samples were drawn from the first 160 participants of the ongoing ImmuneRACE study and from over 950 subjects provided by 6 global collaborators. The dataset comprised deeply sampled blood TCRbeta repertoires from subjects exposed to, actively infected with, or recovered from COVID-19. HLA class I and class II types, where available, came from metadata supplied by the sample provider rather than from assay-based typing. The material from the prospective study consisted of cDNA or gDNA derived from T cells, B-cell-depleted T cells, or PBMCs. The repertoires were released in a freely available public database intended as a resource for research on the immune response to SARS-CoV-2. Study-level results and caveats: How much clinical and demographic metadata was included differed by source and by participant, and the metadata was provided uncurated.

Via the germline V gene (reference sequence), CDR1 is DFQATT and CDR2 SNEGSKA. Germline trimming: 3 bases from V, 3 bases from J; junction bases outside gene matches: 8. The CDR3 numbers 15 residues from cysteine through phenylalanine. Solely the CDR3 DNA is kept, with 45 bases framed from the first base. Points on this clone: Its antigen is unknown. Nothing much larger sits one base from this clone, and base qualities are not available.

Participants in the prospective study were enrolled through a virtual design, were aged 18 to 89 years, and lived in about 25 United States geographic areas. In the prospective study, cohorts were assigned on the basis of participant-reported clinical history obtained from a screening survey and a study questionnaire. ImmuneRACE Cohort 3 recovered participants were defined by two consecutive negative NP/OP PCR tests, healthcare professional clearance, or symptom resolution. In the prospective study, mobile phlebotomists collected whole blood, serum and a nasopharyngeal or oropharyngeal swab from each participant. Additional blood draws and questionnaires over an approximately two-month period could optionally be provided by prospective study participants. Blood samples from the prospective study were shipped frozen or at room temperature prior to DNA extraction. TCRbeta CDR3 regions were amplified from genomic DNA by means of the immunoSEQ Assay, a bias-controlled multiplex PCR. As for the original processing: The number of nucleated cells in each sample was estimated by amplification of reference gene primers within the assay. To quantify the absolute abundance of each unique TCRbeta CDR3 rearrangement, sequence reads were collapsed and filtered. Productive Simpson clonality was computed per sample as the square root of Simpson's diversity index over productive rearrangements. Imported from immuneACCESS, the table was reduced by TCRdb to in-frame sequences with V and J called. These copies leave out some clones; in studies compared against another copy, an unresolved V gene accounts for under half, and the cause of the remainder is not known. V, J and clone size are taken as reported in that table, and D and trimming were inferred from the DNA itself. The sample records roughly 180,000 clones, around four fifths of which are singletons. Clones ranked in the top ten supply approximately 12% of the sample.

This receptor was identified in a man aged 40-49 years who had recovered from COVID-19. The sample comprised PBMCs or T cells enriched from blood (not recorded which). The chain joins TRBV20-1 to TRBJ1-5; a stretch of 7 junction bases matches TRBD1. The base sequence is TGCAGTGCTAGTCTCCCCCAGGGGGACAATCAGCCCCAGCATTTT. Its coded protein is CSASLPQGDNQPQHF.